This T cell receptor beta chain is from a study of blood T cell repertoires in COVID-19. V lost 2 bases, J lost 8 bases, and 12 bases lay in between. The germline CDR1 and CDR2 sequences are MNHEY and SMNVEV (reference sequence). The CDR3 contains 13 residues. Generated by immunoSEQ multiplex PCR, the TCRdb table keeps only in-frame clones and is missing some. The sample consists of approximately 66,000 clones, approximately 90% of them appearing once. Source material: peripheral blood. The chain recombines TRBV27 with TRBJ1-1, with D uncertain. This clonotype was sampled from a human donor with active COVID-19. The donor label of this sample is uncertain. The CDR3 sequence is CASSLMSAREAFF. CDR3 DNA sequence: TGTGCCAGCAGTTTAATGAGTGCCCGGGAAGCTTTCTTT.